The entry below gives a single T cell receptor beta chain sequence along with its context. Antigen unknown. The sample belongs to a study of OX40 agonist ivuxolimab in advanced cancers. Study observations and caveats: CD4+ and CD8+ T cells in blood underwent clonal expansion by week 6 at 0.1 to 3.0 mg/kg.

Germline V gives CDR1 MGHRA, CDR2 YSYEKL. Trimming stripped 4 bases from V and 0 bases from J, with 17 bases between. The CDR3 extends over 17 amino acids. Sequenced by immunoSEQ multiplex PCR; TCRdb stores in-frame clones only, minus some. Found here are 85,000 to 130,000 clones, 90% of them singletons; the top ten hold approximately 0.34%. The sample here was CD4+ or CD8+ T cells sorted from blood, taken in a trial of the OX40 agonist ivuxolimab. The source is an adult with an advanced solid tumor such as melanoma, head and neck, liver or kidney cancer. The V and J genes are TRBV4-1 and TRBJ2-3; D possibly corresponds to TRBD2 (6 bases). CDR3 amino acids: CASSRSGRGASTDTQYF. The CDR3 DNA reads TGCGCCAGCAGCCGCTCCGGCCGCGGGGCTAGCACAGATACGCAGTATTTT.